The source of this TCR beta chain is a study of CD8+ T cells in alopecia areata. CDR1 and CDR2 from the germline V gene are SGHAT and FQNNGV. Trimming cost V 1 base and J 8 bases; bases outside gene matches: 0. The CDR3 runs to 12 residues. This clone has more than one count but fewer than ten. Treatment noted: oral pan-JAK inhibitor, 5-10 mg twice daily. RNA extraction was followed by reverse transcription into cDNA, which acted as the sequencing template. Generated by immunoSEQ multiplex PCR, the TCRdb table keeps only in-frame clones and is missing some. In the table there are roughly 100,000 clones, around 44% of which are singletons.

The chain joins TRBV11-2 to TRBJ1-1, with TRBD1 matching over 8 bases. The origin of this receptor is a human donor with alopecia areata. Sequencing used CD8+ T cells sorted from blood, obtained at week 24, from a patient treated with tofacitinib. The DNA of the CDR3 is TGTGCCAGCAGCTTAGGGACAGGGGAAGCTTTCTTT. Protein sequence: CASSLGTGEAFF.